The source of this T cell receptor (beta chain) is a study of graft-versus-host responses after intestinal transplantation. Details on this clone: Its specificity is not known.

Profiled with immunoSEQ multiplex PCR; TCRdb holds only in-frame clones, not every one. The profile shows roughly 60,000 clones, about 90% of them singletons. Notes on the study in general: Early declines in HvG clones that occurred post-transplant were associated with peak circulating GvH clone levels. GvH clones surfaced in recipient marrow, some emerging earlier in ileum or blood.

The V end lost 4 bases, the J end lost 2 bases, and 11 bases lay between the germline ends. CDR1 and CDR2 from the germline V gene are SGHNT and YYREEE (reference sequence). The CDR3 has 14 amino acids. This clonotype was sampled from a human patient who received an intestinal transplant, so some T cells may come from the graft donor. Sample: PBMCs, taken 118 days after intestinal transplantation. The rearrangement joins TRBV5-4 to TRBJ2-3, with D maybe TRBD1 (5 bases). The CDR3 reads CASSLRQSTDTQYF. CDR3 nucleotide sequence: TGTGCCAGCAGCCTCCGACAGTCCACAGATACGCAGTATTTT. The entire variable domain, with the rest obtained from reference TRBV5-4 and TRBJ2-3, is as follows: ETGVTQSPTHLIKTRGQQVTLRCSSQSGHNTVSWYQQALGQGPQFIFQYYREEENGRGNFPPRFSGLQFPNYSSELNVNALELDDSALYLCASSLRQSTDTQYFGPGTRLTVL.